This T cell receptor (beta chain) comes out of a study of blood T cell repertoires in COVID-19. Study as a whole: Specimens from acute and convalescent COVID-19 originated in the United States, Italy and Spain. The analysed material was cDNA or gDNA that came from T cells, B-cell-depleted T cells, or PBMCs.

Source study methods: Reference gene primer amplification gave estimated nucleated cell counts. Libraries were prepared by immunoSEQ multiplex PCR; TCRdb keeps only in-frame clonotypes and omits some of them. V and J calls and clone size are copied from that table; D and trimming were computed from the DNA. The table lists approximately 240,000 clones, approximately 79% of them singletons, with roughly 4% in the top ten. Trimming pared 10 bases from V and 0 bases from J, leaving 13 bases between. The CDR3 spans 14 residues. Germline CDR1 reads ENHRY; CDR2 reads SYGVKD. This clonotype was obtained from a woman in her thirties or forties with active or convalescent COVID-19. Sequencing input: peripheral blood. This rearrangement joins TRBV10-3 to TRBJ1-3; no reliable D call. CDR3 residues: CATLPTTSGNTIYF. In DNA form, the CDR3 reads TGTGCCACCCTCCCGACAACCTCTGGAAACACCATATATTTT.